The rows below give T cell receptor beta chains drawn from one sample of a study of cytomegalovirus exposure and HLA in healthy donors. Sequencing was performed with immunoSEQ multiplex PCR; in TCRdb, only in-frame clones are kept and a portion is missing. Of 200,000 to 250,000 clones detected, around 80% appear once; the ten largest clones hold roughly 0.71%. The specimen sequenced was PBMCs. These receptors all stem from a boy younger than 10 in good health and CMV-seronegative. The CDR3 runs from the conserved cysteine through the conserved F or W. D genes are given only for firm matches. The size entry is marked missing in some rows and otherwise reads once, few, many or a size class.

>NA|TRBJ1-4|TRBV27|TRBD1
TGTGCCAGCAGTTTATATACAGGGGCGAATGAAAAACTGTTTTTT
CASSLYTGANEKLFF
>NA|TRBJ2-5|TRBV5-6|NA
TGTGCCAGCAGCCGCCGGGGTGGGGAGACCCAGTACTTC
CASSRRGGETQYF
>NA|TRBJ1-3|TRBV28|NA
TGTGCCAGCAGTTTTCTGACAGTTTCTGGAAACACCATATATTTT
CASSFLTVSGNTIYF
>once|TRBJ1-5|TRBV27|TRBD1
TGTGCCAGCAGGACAGGGGCTAACAATCAGCCCCAGCATTTT
CASRTGANNQPQHF
>few|TRBJ1-5|TRBV2|NA
TGTGCCAGCACGAGGGCAGGTAGCAATCAGCCCCAGCATTTT
CASTRAGSNQPQHF
>NA|TRBJ2-3|TRBV5-6|NA
TGTGCCAGCAGCTTTCAACCGGGACTTGGGACAGATACGCAGTATTTT
CASSFQPGLGTDTQYF
>once|TRBJ2-1|TRBV29-1|NA
TGCAGCGTTGAAGACTCTAGTATGTATGAGCAGTTCTTC
CSVEDSSMYEQFF
>few|TRBJ2-7|TRBV7-9|NA
TGTGCCAGCAGCCTAGGACAGAGCTCCTACGAGCAGTACTTC
CASSLGQSSYEQYF
>NA|TRBJ1-2|TRBV19|NA
TGTGCCACTTACGGGATCCTTTCGAATAACTATGGCTACACCTTC
CATYGILSNNYGYTF
>once|TRBJ2-2|TRBV25-1|NA
TGTGCCAGCAGTGAACACGTAGCGAACACCGGGGAGCTGTTTTTT
CASSEHVANTGELFF
>few|TRBJ1-2|TRBV6-5|NA
TGTGCCAGCAGTAGGCGGGAAAACTATGGCTACACCTTC
CASSRRENYGYTF
>NA|TRBJ2-7|TRBV4-1|NA
TGCGCCAGCAGCCAAGGTTTCCAGCAGGCCTACGAGCAGTACTTC
CASSQGFQQAYEQYF
>once|TRBJ1-4|TRBV5-4|TRBD1
TGTGCCAGCAGCTTCACAGGGGCTGGGTATGAAAAACTGTTTTTT
CASSFTGAGYEKLFF